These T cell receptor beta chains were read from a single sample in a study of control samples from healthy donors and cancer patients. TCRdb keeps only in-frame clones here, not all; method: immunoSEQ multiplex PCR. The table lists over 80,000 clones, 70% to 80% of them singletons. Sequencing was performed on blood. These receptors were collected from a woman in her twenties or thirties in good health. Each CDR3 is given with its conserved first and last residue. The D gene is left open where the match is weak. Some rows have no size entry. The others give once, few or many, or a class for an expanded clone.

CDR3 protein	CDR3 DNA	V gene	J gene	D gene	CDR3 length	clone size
CASSGRGGNEQFF	TGTGCCAGCAGTGGTCGTGGAGGCAATGAGCAGTTCTTC	TRBV25-1	TRBJ2-1	NA	13	NA
CASSPKSDEQFF	TGTGCCAGCAGCCCGAAGTCGGATGAGCAGTTCTTC	TRBV9	TRBJ2-1	NA	12	NA
CASSIYSGTGSYNEQFF	TGTGCCAGCAGCATATACAGCGGGACGGGTAGCTACAATGAGCAGTTCTTC	TRBV5-8	TRBJ2-1	TRBD2	17	NA
CASSYRRDSEQFF	TGTGCCAGCAGTTACAGGCGGGACAGTGAGCAGTTCTTC	TRBV6-2/TRBV6-3	TRBJ2-1	NA	13	NA
CASSFKLQGNTEAFF	TGTGCCAGCAGCTTCAAACTACAGGGGAACACTGAAGCTTTCTTT	TRBV5-8	TRBJ1-1	NA	15	few
CASSLGSGGWNEQFF	TGTGCCAGCAGCTTGGGCTCAGGGGGTTGGAATGAGCAGTTCTTC	TRBV5-4	TRBJ2-1	TRBD1	15	NA
CAQGGAIYEQYF	TGTGCCCAAGGAGGGGCAATCTACGAGCAGTACTTC	TRBV30	TRBJ2-7	NA	12	NA
CAKGRNYEQYF	TGTGCCAAAGGGAGAAACTACGAGCAGTACTTC	TRBV11-3	TRBJ2-7	NA	11	NA
CSTSRDIAEAFF	TGCAGCACCTCCAGGGATATCGCTGAAGCTTTCTTT	TRBV29-1	TRBJ1-1	NA	12	few
CASSQGSGGVGNSPLHF	TGTGCCAGCAGCCAGGGGTCCGGGGGGGTAGGTAATTCACCCCTCCACTTT	TRBV4-2	TRBJ1-6	NA	17	NA
CASMTGGSYEQYF	TGTGCCAGCATGACAGGGGGCTCCTACGAGCAGTACTTC	TRBV12-3/TRBV12-4	TRBJ2-7	TRBD1	13	NA
CASSRRTGGGADTQYF	TGTGCCAGCAGCCGACGGACAGGTGGAGGAGCAGATACGCAGTATTTT	TRBV3-1/TRBV3-2	TRBJ2-3	TRBD1	16	NA
CASSLEGPNYGYTF	TGCGCCAGCAGCTTGGAAGGACCTAACTATGGCTACACCTTC	TRBV5-1	TRBJ1-2	NA	14	NA